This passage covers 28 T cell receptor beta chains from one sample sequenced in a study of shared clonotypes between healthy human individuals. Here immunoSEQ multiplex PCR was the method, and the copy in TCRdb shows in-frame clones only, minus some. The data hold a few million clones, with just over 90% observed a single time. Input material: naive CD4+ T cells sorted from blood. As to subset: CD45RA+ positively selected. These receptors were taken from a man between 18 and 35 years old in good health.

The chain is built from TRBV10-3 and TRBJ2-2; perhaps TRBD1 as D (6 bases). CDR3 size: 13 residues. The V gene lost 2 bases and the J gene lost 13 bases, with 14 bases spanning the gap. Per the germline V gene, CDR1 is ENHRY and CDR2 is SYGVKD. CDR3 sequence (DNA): TGTGCCATCAGTGAGGGGACACCGCGTCTGCTGTTTTTT. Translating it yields CAISEGTPRLLFF.

This chain's CDR3 is CAIRQAGTDTQYF. The CDR3 coding sequence is TGTGCCATCAGACAGGCGGGCACAGATACGCAGTATTTT. The V call is TRBV10-3, the J call TRBJ2-3; a possible D gene is TRBD1 (5 bases). The CDR3 totals 13 residues. Germline values: CDR1 ENHRY, CDR2 SYGVKD. V was clipped by 6 bases and J by 1 base, with 8 bases between them.

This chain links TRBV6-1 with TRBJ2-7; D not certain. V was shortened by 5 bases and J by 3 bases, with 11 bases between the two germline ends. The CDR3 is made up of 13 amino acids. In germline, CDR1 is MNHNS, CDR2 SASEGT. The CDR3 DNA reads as TGTGCCAGCAGTCCAGGACGGATCTACGAGCAGTACTTC. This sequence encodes CASSPGRIYEQYF.

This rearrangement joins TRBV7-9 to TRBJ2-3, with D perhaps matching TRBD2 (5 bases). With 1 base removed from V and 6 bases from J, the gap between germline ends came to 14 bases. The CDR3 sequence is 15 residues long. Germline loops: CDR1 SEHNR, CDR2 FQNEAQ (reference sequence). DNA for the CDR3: TGTGCCAGCAGCTTAGTAAGCAGTATAGCGGATACGCAGTATTTT. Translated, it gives CASSLVSSIADTQYF.

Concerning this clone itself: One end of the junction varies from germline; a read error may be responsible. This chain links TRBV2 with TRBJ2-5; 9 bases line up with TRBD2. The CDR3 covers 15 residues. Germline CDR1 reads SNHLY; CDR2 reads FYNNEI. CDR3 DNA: TGTGCCAGCAGGGAAGCGGGGGGCCCCCCCGGGGCCCAGTACTTC. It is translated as CASREAGGPPGAQYF.

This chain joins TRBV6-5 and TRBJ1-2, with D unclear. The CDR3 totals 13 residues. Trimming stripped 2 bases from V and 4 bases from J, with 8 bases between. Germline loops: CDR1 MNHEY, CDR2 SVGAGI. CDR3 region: CASSYPEGYGYTF. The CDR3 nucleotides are TGTGCCAGCAGTTACCCAGAAGGCTATGGCTACACCTTC.

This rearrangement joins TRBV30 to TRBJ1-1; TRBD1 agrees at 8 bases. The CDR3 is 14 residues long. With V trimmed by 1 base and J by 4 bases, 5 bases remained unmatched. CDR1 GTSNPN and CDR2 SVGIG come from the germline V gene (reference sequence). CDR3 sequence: CAWSATGGRTEAFF. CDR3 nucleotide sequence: TGTGCCTGGAGTGCTACAGGGGGACGCACTGAAGCTTTCTTT.

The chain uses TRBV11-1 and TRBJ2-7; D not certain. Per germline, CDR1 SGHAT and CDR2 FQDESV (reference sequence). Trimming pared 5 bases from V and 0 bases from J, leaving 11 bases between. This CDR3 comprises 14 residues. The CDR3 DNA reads TGTGCCAGCAGCCCCTCTCCCGGCTCCTACGAGCAGTACTTC. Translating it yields CASSPSPGSYEQYF.

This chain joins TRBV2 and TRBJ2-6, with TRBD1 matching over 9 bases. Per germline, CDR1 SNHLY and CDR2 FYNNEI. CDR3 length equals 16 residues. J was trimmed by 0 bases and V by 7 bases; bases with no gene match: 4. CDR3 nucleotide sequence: TGTGCCAGCAAGGGACAGGGAGCCTCTGGGGCCAACGTCCTGACTTTC. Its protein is CASKGQGASGANVLTF.

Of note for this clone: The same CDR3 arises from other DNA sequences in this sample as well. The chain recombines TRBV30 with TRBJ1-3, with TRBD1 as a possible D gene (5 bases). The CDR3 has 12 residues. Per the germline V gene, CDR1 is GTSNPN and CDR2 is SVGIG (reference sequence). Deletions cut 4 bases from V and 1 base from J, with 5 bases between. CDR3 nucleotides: TGTGCCTGGAAGGGGTCTGGAAACACCATATATTTT. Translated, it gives CAWKGSGNTIYF.

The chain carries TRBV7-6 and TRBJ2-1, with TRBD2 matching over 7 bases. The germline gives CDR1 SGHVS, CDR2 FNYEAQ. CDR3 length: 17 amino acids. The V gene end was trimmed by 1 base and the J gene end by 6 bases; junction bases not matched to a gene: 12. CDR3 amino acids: CASSLVSWLADSNEQFF. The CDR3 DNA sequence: TGTGCCAGCAGCTTAGTATCTTGGCTAGCGGACTCCAATGAGCAGTTCTTC.

In DNA, the CDR3 is TGTGCCAGCAGCTTAGCCCTTACAGGGGTAGCCGCTGAAGCTTTCTTT. Its protein product is CASSLALTGVAAEAFF. The chain couples TRBV11-2 to TRBJ1-1; 7 nucleotides match TRBD1. Losses at the gene ends were 1 base for V and 6 bases for J; bases not matched to a gene: 11. The CDR3 contains 16 residues. Germline V gene data show CDR1 as SGHAT and CDR2 as FQNNGV. Full variable domain (missing parts from reference TRBV11-2 and TRBJ1-1): EAGVAQSPRYKIIEKRQSVAFWCNPISGHATLYWYQQILGQGPKLLIQFQNNGVVDDSQLPKDRFSAERLKGVDSTLKIQPAKLEDSAVYLCASSLALTGVAAEAFFGQGTRLTVV.

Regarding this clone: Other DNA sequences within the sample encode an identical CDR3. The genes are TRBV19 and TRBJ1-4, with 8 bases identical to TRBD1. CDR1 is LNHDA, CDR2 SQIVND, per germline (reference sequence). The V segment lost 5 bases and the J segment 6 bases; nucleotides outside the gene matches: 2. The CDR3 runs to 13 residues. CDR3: CASSGQGYEKLFF. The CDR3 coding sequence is TGTGCCAGTAGTGGACAGGGTTATGAAAAACTGTTTTTT.

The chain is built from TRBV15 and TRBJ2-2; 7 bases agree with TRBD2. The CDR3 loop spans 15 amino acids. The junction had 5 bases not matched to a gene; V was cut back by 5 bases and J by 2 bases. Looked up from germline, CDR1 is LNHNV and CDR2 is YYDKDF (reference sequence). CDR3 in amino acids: CATSESGENTGELFF. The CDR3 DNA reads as TGTGCCACCAGCGAGAGCGGGGAAAACACCGGGGAGCTGTTTTTT.

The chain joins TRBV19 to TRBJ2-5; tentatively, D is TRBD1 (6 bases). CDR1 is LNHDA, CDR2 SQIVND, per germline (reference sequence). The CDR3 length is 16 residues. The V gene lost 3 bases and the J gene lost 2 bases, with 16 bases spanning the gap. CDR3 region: CASSIPGHNRQETQYF. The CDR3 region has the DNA TGTGCCAGTAGTATTCCGGGACACAATAGACAAGAGACCCAGTACTTC. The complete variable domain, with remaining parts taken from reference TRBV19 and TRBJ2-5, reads DGGITQSPKYLFRKEGQNVTLSCEQNLNHDAMYWYRQDPGQGLRLIYYSQIVNDFQKGDIAEGYSVSREKKESFPLTVTSAQKNPTAFYLCASSIPGHNRQETQYFGPGTRLLVL.

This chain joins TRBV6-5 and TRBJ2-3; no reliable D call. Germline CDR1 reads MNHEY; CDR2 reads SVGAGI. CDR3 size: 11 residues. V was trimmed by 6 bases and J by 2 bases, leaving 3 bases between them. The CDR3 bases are TGTGCCAGCAGCACCACAGATACGCAGTATTTT. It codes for CASSTTDTQYF.

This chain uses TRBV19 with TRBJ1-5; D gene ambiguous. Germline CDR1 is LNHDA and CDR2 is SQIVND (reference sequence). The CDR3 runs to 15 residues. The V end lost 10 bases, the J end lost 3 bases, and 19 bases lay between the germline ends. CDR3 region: CAIPRGRNANQPQHF. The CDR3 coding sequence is TGTGCCATACCCCGAGGCAGGAACGCCAATCAGCCCCAGCATTTT. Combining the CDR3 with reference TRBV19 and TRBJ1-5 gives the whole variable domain DGGITQSPKYLFRKEGQNVTLSCEQNLNHDAMYWYRQDPGQGLRLIYYSQIVNDFQKGDIAEGYSVSREKKESFPLTVTSAQKNPTAFYLCAIPRGRNANQPQHFGDGTRLSIL.

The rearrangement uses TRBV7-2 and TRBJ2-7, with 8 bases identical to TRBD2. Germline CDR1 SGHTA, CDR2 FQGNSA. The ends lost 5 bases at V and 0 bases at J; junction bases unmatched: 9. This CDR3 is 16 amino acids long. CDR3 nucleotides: TGTGCCAGCAGCGCTATCTCGAGCGGGAGCTCCTACGAGCAGTACTTC. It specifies CASSAISSGSSYEQYF.

The CDR3 bases are TGTGCCAGCAGCTTATCAGGGTCGTATGGCTACACCTTC. Its protein is CASSLSGSYGYTF. The chain carries TRBV7-2 and TRBJ1-2, with D possibly matching TRBD1 (5 bases). Trimming took 2 bases from V and 5 from J, leaving 9 bases between them. Germline V gene data show CDR1 as SGHTA and CDR2 as FQGNSA. The CDR3 runs 13 residues.

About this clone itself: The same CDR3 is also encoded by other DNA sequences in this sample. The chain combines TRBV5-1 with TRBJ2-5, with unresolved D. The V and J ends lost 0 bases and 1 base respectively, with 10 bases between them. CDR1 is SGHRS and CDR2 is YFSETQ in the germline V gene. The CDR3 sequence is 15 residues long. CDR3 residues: CASSLGGSRQETQYF. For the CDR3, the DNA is TGCGCCAGCAGCTTGGGGGGATCCCGCCAAGAGACCCAGTACTTC. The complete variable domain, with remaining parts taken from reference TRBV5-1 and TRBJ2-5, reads KAGVTQTPRYLIKTRGQQVTLSCSPISGHRSVSWYQQTPGQGLQFLFEYFSETQRNKGNFPGRFSGRQFSNSRSEMNVSTLELGDSALYLCASSLGGSRQETQYFGPGTRLLVL.

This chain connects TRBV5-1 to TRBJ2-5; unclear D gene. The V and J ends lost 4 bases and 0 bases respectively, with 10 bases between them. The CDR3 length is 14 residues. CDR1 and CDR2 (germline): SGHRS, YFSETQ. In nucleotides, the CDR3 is TGCGCCAGCAGCCCCCAGAGTGACCAAGAGACCCAGTACTTC. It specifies CASSPQSDQETQYF.

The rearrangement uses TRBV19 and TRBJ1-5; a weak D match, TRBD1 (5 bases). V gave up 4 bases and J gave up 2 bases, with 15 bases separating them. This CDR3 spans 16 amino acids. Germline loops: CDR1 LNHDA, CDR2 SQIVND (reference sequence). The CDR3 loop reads CASSTGPQAGNQPQHF. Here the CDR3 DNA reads TGTGCCAGTAGTACAGGACCACAGGCGGGCAATCAGCCCCAGCATTTT.

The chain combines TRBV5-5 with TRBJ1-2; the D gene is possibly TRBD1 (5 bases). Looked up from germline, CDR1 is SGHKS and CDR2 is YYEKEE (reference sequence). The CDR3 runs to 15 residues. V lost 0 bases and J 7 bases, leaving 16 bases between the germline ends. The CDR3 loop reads CASSLAGRSPSGYTF. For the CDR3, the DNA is TGTGCCAGCAGCTTGGCGGGACGGAGCCCGTCTGGCTACACCTTC.

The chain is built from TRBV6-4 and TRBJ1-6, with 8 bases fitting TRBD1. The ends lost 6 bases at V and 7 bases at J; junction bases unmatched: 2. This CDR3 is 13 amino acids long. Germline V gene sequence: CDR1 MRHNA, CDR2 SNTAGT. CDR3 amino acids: CASRGQENSPLHF. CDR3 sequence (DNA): TGTGCCAGCAGGGGACAGGAGAATTCACCCCTCCACTTT.

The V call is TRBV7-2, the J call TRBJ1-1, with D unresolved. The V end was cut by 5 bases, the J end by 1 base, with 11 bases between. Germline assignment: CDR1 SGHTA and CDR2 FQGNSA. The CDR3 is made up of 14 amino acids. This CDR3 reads CASSPLGWNTEAFF. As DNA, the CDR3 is TGTGCCAGCAGCCCCCTGGGTTGGAACACTGAAGCTTTCTTT.

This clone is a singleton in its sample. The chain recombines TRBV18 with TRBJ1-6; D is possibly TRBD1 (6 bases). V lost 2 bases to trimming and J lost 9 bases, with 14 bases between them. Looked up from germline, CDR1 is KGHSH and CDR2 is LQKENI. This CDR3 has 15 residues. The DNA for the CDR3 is TGTGCCAGCTCACCAGGTCAGGGGCGAGCTTCACCCCTCCACTTT. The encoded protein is CASSPGQGRASPLHF.

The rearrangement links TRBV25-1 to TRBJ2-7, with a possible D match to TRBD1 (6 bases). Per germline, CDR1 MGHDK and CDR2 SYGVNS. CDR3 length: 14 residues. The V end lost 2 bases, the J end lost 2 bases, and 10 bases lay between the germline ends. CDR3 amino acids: CASSEAQGAYEQYF. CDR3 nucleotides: TGTGCCAGCAGTGAAGCACAGGGCGCCTACGAGCAGTACTTC.

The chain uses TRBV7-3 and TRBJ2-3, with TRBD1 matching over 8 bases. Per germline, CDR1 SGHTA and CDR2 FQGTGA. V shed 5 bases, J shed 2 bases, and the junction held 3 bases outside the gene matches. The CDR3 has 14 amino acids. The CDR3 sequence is CASSRDRNTDTQYF. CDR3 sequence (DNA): TGTGCCAGCAGCCGGGACAGGAACACAGATACGCAGTATTTT.